This TCR beta chain was sequenced for a study of shared clonotypes between healthy human individuals. The ends were cut back, 2 bases at V and 9 bases at J, with 13 bases in the middle. The V gene's germline CDR1 is MNHNY and CDR2 SVGAGI (reference sequence). This CDR3 has 13 amino acids. The data were produced by immunoSEQ multiplex PCR, yet TCRdb's version contains in-frame clones alone and is incomplete. This table holds roughly 2.6 million clones, over 85% found once. This clonotype originated in a man aged 18 to 29 in good health. The sample taken for sequencing was naive CD4+ T cells sorted from blood. Regarding subset: CD45RA+ positively selected. This chain uses TRBV6-6 with TRBJ2-5; D call uncertain. Here the CDR3 DNA reads TGTGCCAGCAGTTACGATGGGGTCCGGGCCCAGTACTTC. Translation gives CASSYDGVRAQYF.